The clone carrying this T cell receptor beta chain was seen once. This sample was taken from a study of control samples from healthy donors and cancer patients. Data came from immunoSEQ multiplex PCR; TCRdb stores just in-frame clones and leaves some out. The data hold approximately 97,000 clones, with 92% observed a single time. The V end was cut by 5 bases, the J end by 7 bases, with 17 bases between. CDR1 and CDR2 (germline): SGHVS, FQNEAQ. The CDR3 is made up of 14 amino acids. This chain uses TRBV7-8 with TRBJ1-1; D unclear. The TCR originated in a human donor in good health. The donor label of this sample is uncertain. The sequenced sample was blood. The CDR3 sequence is CASSRTAGEGEAFF. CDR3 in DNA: TGTGCCAGCAGCCGTACGGCCGGCGAGGGTGAAGCTTTCTTT.